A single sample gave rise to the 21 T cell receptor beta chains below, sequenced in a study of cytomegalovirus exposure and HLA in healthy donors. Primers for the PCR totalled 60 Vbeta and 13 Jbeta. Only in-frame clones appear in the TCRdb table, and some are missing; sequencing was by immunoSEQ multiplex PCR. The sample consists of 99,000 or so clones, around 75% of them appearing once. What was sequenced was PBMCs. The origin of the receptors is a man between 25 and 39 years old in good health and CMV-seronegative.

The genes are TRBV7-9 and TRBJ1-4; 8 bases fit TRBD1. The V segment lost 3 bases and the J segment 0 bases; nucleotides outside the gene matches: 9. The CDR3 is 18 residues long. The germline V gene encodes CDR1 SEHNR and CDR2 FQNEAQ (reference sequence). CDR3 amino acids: CASSFKQGGFATNEKLFF. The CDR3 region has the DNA TGTGCCAGCAGCTTTAAACAGGGGGGGTTCGCAACTAATGAAAAACTGTTTTTT.

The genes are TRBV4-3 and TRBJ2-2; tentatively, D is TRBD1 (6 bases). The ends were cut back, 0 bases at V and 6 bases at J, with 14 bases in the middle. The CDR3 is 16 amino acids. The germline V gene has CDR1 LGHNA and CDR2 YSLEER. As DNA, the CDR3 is TGCGCCAGCAGCCAAGATACGAGGGGGTGGGCCGGGGAGCTGTTTTTT. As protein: CASSQDTRGWAGELFF.

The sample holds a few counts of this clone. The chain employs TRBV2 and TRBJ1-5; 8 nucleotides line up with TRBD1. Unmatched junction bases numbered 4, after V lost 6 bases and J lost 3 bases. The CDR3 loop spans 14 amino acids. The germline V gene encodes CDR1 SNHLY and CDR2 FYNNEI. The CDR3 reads CASRTDRDNQPQHF. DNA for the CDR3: TGTGCCAGCAGGACGGACAGGGACAATCAGCCCCAGCATTTT.

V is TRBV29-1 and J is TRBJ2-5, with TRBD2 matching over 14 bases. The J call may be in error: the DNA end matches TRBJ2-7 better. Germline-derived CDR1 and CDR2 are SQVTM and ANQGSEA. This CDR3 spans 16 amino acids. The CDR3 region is CSPPGLAGEHLHEQYF. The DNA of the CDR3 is TGCAGCCCCCCGGGACTAGCGGGAGAGCATCTACACGAGCAGTACTTC.

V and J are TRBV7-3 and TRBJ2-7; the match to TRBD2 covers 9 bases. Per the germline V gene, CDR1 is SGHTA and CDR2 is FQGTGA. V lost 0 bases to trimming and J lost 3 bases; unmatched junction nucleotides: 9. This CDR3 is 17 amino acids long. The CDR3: CASSLTGGRASFYEQYF. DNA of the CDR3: TGTGCCAGCAGCTTAACGGGCGGGAGGGCCTCCTTCTACGAGCAGTACTTC. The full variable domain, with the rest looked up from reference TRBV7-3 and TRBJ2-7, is GAGVSQTPSNKVTEKGKYVELRCDPISGHTALYWYRQSLGQGPEFLIYFQGTGAADDSGLPNDRFFAVRPEGSVSTLKIQRTERGDSAVYLCASSLTGGRASFYEQYFGPGTRLTVT.

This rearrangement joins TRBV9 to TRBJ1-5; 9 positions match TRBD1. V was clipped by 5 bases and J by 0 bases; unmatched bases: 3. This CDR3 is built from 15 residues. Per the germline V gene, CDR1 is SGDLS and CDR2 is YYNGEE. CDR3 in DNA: TGTGCCAGCAGTCGACAGGGGGATAGCAATCAGCCCCAGCATTTT. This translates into CASSRQGDSNQPQHF. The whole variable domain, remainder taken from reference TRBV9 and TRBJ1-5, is DSGVTQTPKHLITATGQRVTLRCSPRSGDLSVYWYQQSLDQGLQFLIQYYNGEERAKGNILERFSAQQFPDLHSELNLSSLELGDSALYFCASSRQGDSNQPQHFGDGTRLSIL.

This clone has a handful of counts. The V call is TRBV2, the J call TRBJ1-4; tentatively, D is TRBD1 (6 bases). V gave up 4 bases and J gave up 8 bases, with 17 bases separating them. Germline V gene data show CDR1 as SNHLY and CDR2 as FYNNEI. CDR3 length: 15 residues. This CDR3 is CASSANRARGEKLFF. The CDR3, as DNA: TGTGCCAGCAGTGCTAACAGGGCCCGCGGGGAAAAACTGTTTTTT.

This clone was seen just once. In nucleotides, the CDR3 is TGTGCCAGTACCACGGGACAGAACTATGGCTACACCTTC. Translating gives CASTTGQNYGYTF. The rearrangement uses TRBV5-4 and TRBJ1-2; 7 nucleotides match TRBD1. The length of the CDR3 is 13 residues. Looked up from germline, CDR1 is SGHNT and CDR2 is YYREEE (reference sequence). The junction had 6 bases not matched to a gene; V was cut back by 8 bases and J by 2 bases.

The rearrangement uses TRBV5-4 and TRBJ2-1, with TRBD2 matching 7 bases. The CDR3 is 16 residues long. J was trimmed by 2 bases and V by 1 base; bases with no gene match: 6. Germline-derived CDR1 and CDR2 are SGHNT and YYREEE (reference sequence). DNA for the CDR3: TGTGCCAGCAGCTTGTCAGCGGGGCGAACCTACAATGAGCAGTTCTTC. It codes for CASSLSAGRTYNEQFF.

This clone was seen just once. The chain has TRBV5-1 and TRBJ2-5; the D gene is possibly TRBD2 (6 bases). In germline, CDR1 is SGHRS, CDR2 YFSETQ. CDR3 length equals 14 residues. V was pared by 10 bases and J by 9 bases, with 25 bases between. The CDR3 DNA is TGCGCCTCCTCCACGCGGGGACCGTATAATGCCCAGTACTTC. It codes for CASSTRGPYNAQYF.

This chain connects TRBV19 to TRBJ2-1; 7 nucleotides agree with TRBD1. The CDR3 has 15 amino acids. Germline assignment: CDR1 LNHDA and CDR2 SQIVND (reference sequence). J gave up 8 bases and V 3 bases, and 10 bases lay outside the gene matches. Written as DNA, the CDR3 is TGTGCCAGTAGTATTGTAGGGGACAGCGGTGATGAGCAGTTCTTC. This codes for CASSIVGDSGDEQFF.

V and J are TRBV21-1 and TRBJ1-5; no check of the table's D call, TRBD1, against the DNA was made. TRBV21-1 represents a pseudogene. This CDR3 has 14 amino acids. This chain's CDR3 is CASSRSGRAQPQHF. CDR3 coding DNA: TGTGCCAGCAGTCGCTCGGGCAGGGCTCAGCCCCAGCATTTT.

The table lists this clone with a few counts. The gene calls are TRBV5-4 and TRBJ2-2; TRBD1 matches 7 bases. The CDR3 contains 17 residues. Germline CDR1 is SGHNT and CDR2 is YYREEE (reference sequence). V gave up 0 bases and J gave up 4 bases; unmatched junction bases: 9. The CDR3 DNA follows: TGTGCCAGCAGCTTGGGCCGACAGGGAAGGGGCACCGGGGAGCTGTTTTTT. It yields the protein CASSLGRQGRGTGELFF.

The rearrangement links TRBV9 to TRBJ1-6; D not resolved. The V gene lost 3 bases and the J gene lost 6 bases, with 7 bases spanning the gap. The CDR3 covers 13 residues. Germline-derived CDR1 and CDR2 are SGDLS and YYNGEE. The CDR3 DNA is TGTGCCAGCAGCGGGGCCAGTAATTCACCCCTCCACTTT. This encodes CASSGASNSPLHF.

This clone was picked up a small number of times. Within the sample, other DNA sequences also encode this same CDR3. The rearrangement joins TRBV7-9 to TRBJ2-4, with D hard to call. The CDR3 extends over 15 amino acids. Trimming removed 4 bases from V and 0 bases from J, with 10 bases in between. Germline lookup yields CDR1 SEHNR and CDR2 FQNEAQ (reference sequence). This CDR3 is CASSSPGLAKNIQYF. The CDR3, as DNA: TGTGCCAGCAGCTCGCCGGGTCTAGCCAAAAACATTCAGTACTTC.

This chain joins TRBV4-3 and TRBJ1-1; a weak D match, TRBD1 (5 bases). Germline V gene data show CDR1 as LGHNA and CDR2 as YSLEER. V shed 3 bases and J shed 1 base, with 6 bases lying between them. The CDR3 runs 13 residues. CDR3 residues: CASSHTGNTEAFF. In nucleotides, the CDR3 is TGCGCCAGCAGCCATACAGGGAACACTGAAGCTTTCTTT.

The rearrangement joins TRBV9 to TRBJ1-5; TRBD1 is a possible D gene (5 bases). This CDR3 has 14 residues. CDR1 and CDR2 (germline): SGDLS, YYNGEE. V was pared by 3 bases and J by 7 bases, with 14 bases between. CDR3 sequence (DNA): TGTGCCAGCAGCGGAGATTCAGGGAACCAGCCCCAGCATTTT. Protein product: CASSGDSGNQPQHF.

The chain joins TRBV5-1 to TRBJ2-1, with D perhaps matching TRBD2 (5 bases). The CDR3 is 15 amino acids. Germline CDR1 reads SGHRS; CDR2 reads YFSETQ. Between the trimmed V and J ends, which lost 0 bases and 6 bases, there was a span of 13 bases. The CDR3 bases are TGCGCCAGCAGCTTGGGGCGGGCAGCCGTCAATGAGCAGTTCTTC. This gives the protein CASSLGRAAVNEQFF.

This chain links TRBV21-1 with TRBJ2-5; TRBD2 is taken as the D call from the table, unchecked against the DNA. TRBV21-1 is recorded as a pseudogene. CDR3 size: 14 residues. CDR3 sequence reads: CASSELAGQETQYF. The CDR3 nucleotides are TGTGCCAGCAGCGAACTAGCGGGCCAAGAGACCCAGTACTTC.

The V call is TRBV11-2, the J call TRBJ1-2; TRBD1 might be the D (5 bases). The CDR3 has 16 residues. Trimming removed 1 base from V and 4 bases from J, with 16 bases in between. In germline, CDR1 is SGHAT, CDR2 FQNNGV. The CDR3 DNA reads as TGTGCCAGCAGCTTAGGGGGGGAGGGGTTGGGCTATGGCTACACCTTC. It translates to CASSLGGEGLGYGYTF.

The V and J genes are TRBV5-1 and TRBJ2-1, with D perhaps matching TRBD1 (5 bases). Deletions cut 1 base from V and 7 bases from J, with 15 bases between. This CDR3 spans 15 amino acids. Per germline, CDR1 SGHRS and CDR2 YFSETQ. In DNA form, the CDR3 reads TGCGCCAGCAGCTTGAGCTCGTCAGGGAATAATGAGCAGTTCTTC. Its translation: CASSLSSSGNNEQFF.